The clone carrying this T cell receptor beta chain is a singleton in its sample. The data were obtained in a study of control samples from healthy donors and cancer patients. TCRdb's copy holds only in-frame clones and misses some; the assay was immunoSEQ multiplex PCR. In the table there are approximately 100,000 clones, roughly 78% of which are singletons. The CDR3 consists of 11 residues. CDR1 and CDR2 from the germline V gene are MDHEN and SYDVKM. The ends were cut back, 6 bases at V and 11 bases at J, with 11 bases in the middle. This sequence was found in a man aged 55 to 69 in good health. The chain carries TRBV28 and TRBJ2-1; no definite D call. Sequencing was carried out using blood. CDR3 in amino acids: CASRQNVKQFF. The CDR3 nucleotides are TGTGCCAGCAGGCAAAACGTCAAGCAGTTCTTC.